These 27 T cell receptor beta chains were sequenced from one sample in a study of cytomegalovirus exposure and HLA in healthy donors. Measured with immunoSEQ multiplex PCR; TCRdb has only the in-frame clones, and not every one. The repertoire holds 55,000 to 80,000 clones, with approximately 94% as singletons. Source material: PBMCs. The source of these receptors is a man younger than 35 in good health and CMV-seropositive.

This chain links TRBV5-5 with TRBJ1-6; 10 bases map to TRBD1. This CDR3 is built from 15 residues. Germline loops: CDR1 SGHKS, CDR2 YYEKEE (reference sequence). Unmatched junction bases numbered 5, after V lost 4 bases and J lost 7 bases. This CDR3 reads CASSPGQGENSPLHF. CDR3 nucleotide sequence: TGTGCCAGCAGCCCAGGACAGGGGGAAAATTCACCCCTCCACTTT.

J is TRBJ1-2 and V is TRBV7-2; 9 nucleotides agree with TRBD1. Germline V gene lookup returns CDR1 SGHTA and CDR2 FQGNSA. V lost 5 bases to trimming and J lost 5 bases; unmatched junction nucleotides: 6. CDR3 length: 14 residues. The CDR3 loop reads CASSPDRGKYGYTF. CDR3 DNA sequence: TGTGCCAGCAGCCCGGACAGGGGAAAATATGGCTACACCTTC.

This chain links TRBV5-6 with TRBJ1-1, with 7 positions matching TRBD1. This CDR3 spans 14 amino acids. The junction had 6 bases not matched to a gene; V was cut back by 1 base and J by 6 bases. Germline CDR1 SGHDT, CDR2 YYEEEE. The CDR3 nucleotides are TGTGCCAGCAGCTTGATTACAGGGGATGCTGAAGCTTTCTTT. Amino acids: CASSLITGDAEAFF.

The CDR3 sequence is CAISQGKDTEAFF. The CDR3 region has the DNA TGTGCCATCAGTCAGGGAAAGGACACTGAAGCTTTCTTT. The V call is TRBV10-3, the J call TRBJ1-1, with D possibly being TRBD1 (5 bases). This CDR3 has 13 residues. V gave up 5 bases and J gave up 3 bases, with 10 bases separating them. Germline V gene data show CDR1 as ENHRY and CDR2 as SYGVKD.

The gene calls are TRBV2 and TRBJ1-1, with a weak D call TRBD1 (5 bases). Germline V gives CDR1 SNHLY, CDR2 FYNNEI. Trimming cost V 5 bases and J 10 bases, with 17 bases left between them. CDR3 size: 13 residues. CDR3 protein: CASSQTPDTRAFF. DNA for the CDR3: TGTGCCAGCAGTCAGACCCCGGACACTCGAGCTTTCTTT.

The chain uses TRBV4-1 and TRBJ1-2; D remains ambiguous. Between the trimmed V and J ends, which lost 8 bases and 4 bases, there was a span of 14 bases. The length of the CDR3 is 13 residues. The germline gives CDR1 MGHRA, CDR2 YSYEKL. CDR3 sequence: CASHRVVCYGYTF. The CDR3 DNA sequence: TGCGCCAGCCACCGGGTGGTTTGCTATGGCTACACCTTC.

This rearrangement joins TRBV29-1 to TRBJ1-2; weak D call: TRBD1 (6 bases). V lost 5 bases and J 3 bases, leaving 10 bases between the germline ends. The CDR3 runs to 12 residues. Germline V gene lookup returns CDR1 SQVTM and CDR2 ANQGSEA. CDR3 nucleotide sequence: TGCAGCGTTAGGACAGAATACTATGGCTACACCTTC. Residues: CSVRTEYYGYTF.

This clone ranks as medium-sized. This chain joins TRBV5-1 and TRBJ2-7; perhaps TRBD1 as D (6 bases). Germline values: CDR1 SGHRS, CDR2 YFSETQ. The CDR3 consists of 13 residues. V shed 6 bases and J shed 2 bases, with 12 bases lying between them. CDR3 bases: TGCGCCAGCACCTGGGACAAGGCCTACGAGCAGTACTTC. As protein: CASTWDKAYEQYF. Variable domain in full (rest from reference TRBV5-1 and TRBJ2-7): KAGVTQTPRYLIKTRGQQVTLSCSPISGHRSVSWYQQTPGQGLQFLFEYFSETQRNKGNFPGRFSGRQFSNSRSEMNVSTLELGDSALYLCASTWDKAYEQYFGPGTRLTVT.

The V gene is TRBV6-6, the J gene TRBJ1-1; D not certain. The V end lost 3 bases, the J end lost 6 bases, and 8 bases lay between the germline ends. Per germline, CDR1 MNHNY and CDR2 SVGAGI (reference sequence). CDR3 length equals 12 residues. The CDR3 spells CASSYEGPEAFF. In nucleotides, the CDR3 is TGTGCCAGCAGTTATGAGGGCCCTGAAGCTTTCTTT.

The chain recombines TRBV25-1 with TRBJ1-2, with a weak D call TRBD1 (6 bases). This CDR3 has 12 residues. The V end lost 8 bases, the J end lost 8 bases, and 15 bases lay between the germline ends. Germline values: CDR1 MGHDK, CDR2 SYGVNS. The CDR3 DNA reads as TGTGCCAGCGGAAGGATGACAGGAGGCTACACCTTC. It codes for CASGRMTGGYTF.

The chain has TRBV6-1 and TRBJ2-1, with a weak D call TRBD1 (6 bases). The CDR3 has 14 residues. Germline-derived CDR1 and CDR2 are MNHNS and SASEGT. Deletions cut 4 bases from V and 3 bases from J, with 10 bases between. DNA for the CDR3: TGTGCCAGCAGTGGTAGGGGGTTCTACAATGAGCAGTTCTTC. It encodes CASSGRGFYNEQFF.

The V and J genes are TRBV10-3 and TRBJ2-2; D ambiguous. The germline V and J ends were trimmed by 3 bases and 9 bases, with 8 bases remaining between them. Germline CDR1 and CDR2: ENHRY and SYGVKD. The CDR3 contains 12 residues. The CDR3 reads CAISESGWELFF. CDR3 DNA sequence: TGTGCCATCAGTGAATCCGGGTGGGAGCTGTTTTTT.

This chain uses TRBV9 with TRBJ1-6; 8 bases fit TRBD1. Trimming at V came to 4 bases and at J to 1 base, leaving 10 bases not matched to a gene. From germline, CDR1 is SGDLS and CDR2 YYNGEE. The CDR3 contains 18 residues. CDR3 region: CASSSGGQGASYNSPLHF. The DNA of the CDR3 is TGTGCCAGCAGCTCAGGGGGTCAGGGGGCTTCCTATAATTCACCCCTCCACTTT.

The chain recombines TRBV6-4 with TRBJ2-1; TRBD2 matches at 12 bases. Unmatched junction bases numbered 13, after V lost 0 bases and J lost 7 bases. Germline-derived CDR1 and CDR2 are MRHNA and SNTAGT. The CDR3 runs 19 residues. In nucleotides, the CDR3 is TGTGCCAGCAGTGACTCAGGCGCTAGCGGGGGGGCAAAAAAAAATGAGCAGTTCTTC. Residues: CASSDSGASGGAKKNEQFF.

The J gene is TRBJ2-3, the V gene TRBV18, with no clear D. V was shortened by 2 bases and J by 0 bases, with 6 bases between the two germline ends. This CDR3 comprises 14 residues. The V gene's germline CDR1 is KGHSH and CDR2 LQKENI. The CDR3 protein is CASSPTESTDTQYF. DNA for the CDR3: TGTGCCAGCTCACCAACGGAGAGCACAGATACGCAGTATTTT.

The chain carries TRBV10-3 and TRBJ2-3; the match to TRBD2 covers 7 bases. From germline, CDR1 is ENHRY and CDR2 SYGVKD. This CDR3 comprises 17 residues. Trimming took 4 bases from V and 0 from J; bases not matched to a gene: 10. The CDR3 is CAISGGKAGESTDTQYF. The CDR3 coding sequence is TGTGCCATCAGTGGAGGAAAGGCGGGGGAGAGCACAGATACGCAGTATTTT.

The chain combines TRBV7-2 with TRBJ2-3; D may be TRBD2 (6 bases). V gave up 8 bases and J gave up 2 bases, with 20 bases separating them. The CDR3 is made up of 16 amino acids. The germline gives CDR1 SGHTA, CDR2 FQGNSA. The CDR3 region is CASSRSDYRATDTQYF. The CDR3 DNA reads as TGTGCCAGCTCCCGGTCGGACTACCGGGCCACAGATACGCAGTATTTT.

The rearrangement joins TRBV4-1 to TRBJ2-6, with 9 bases lining up with TRBD1. After removal of 3 bases from V and 15 bases from J, the junction contained 9 bases not matched to a gene. Germline V gene sequence: CDR1 MGHRA, CDR2 YSYEKL. The CDR3 runs 14 residues. The CDR3 region is CASSHGRDRDGLTF. The CDR3 nucleotides are TGCGCCAGCAGCCACGGCCGGGACAGGGATGGCCTGACTTTC.

The chain recombines TRBV2 with TRBJ2-7; 9 nucleotides agree with TRBD1. The CDR3 has 14 amino acids. V shed 6 bases, J shed 9 bases, and the junction held 12 bases outside the gene matches. CDR1 is SNHLY and CDR2 is FYNNEI in the germline V gene. CDR3 DNA sequence: TGTGCCAGCAGGGTGGGGACAGGGAGTGTCGGGCAGTACTTC. It is translated as CASRVGTGSVGQYF.

The chain carries TRBV5-4 and TRBJ2-5; 7 bases map to TRBD2. This CDR3 comprises 14 residues. From germline, CDR1 is SGHNT and CDR2 YYREEE (reference sequence). Germline trimming cut 2 bases from V and 4 bases from J; bases unmatched to any gene: 5. CDR3 residues: CASSLRGVRETQYF. CDR3 nucleotides: TGTGCCAGCAGCTTACGGGGGGTACGAGAGACCCAGTACTTC.

J is TRBJ2-7 and V is TRBV28, with D perhaps TRBD2 (6 bases). Germline V gives CDR1 MDHEN, CDR2 SYDVKM. The CDR3 sequence is 12 residues long. V lost 9 bases to trimming and J lost 6 bases, with 15 bases between them. The CDR3 region has the DNA TGTGCCAGTCGGGAGAGAGGGCTCGAGCAGTACTTC. This codes for CASRERGLEQYF.

CDR3 DNA sequence: TGTGCTAGTGGTTCGGGACAGTCTAATGAAAAACTGTTTTTT. Its protein is CASGSGQSNEKLFF. The chain recombines TRBV12-5 with TRBJ1-4, with TRBD1 matching 7 bases. Trimming at V came to 4 bases and at J to 3 bases, leaving 2 bases not matched to a gene. Per germline, CDR1 LGHNT and CDR2 FRNRAP. The CDR3 is 14 residues long.

This chain joins TRBV4-1 and TRBJ1-5, with 9 positions matching TRBD1. From germline, CDR1 is MGHRA and CDR2 YSYEKL. With V trimmed by 0 bases and J by 3 bases, 6 bases remained unmatched. The CDR3 consists of 17 residues. The DNA of the CDR3 is TGCGCCAGCAGCCAAGATCTCGGGACAGGGAACAATCAGCCCCAGCATTTT. Translating gives CASSQDLGTGNNQPQHF.

The chain combines TRBV7-9 with TRBJ2-2, with 8 bases fitting TRBD1. J gave up 5 bases and V 0 bases, and 8 bases lay outside the gene matches. The CDR3 runs 17 residues. The germline CDR1 and CDR2 sequences are SEHNR and FQNEAQ (reference sequence). As DNA, the CDR3 is TGTGCCAGCAGCTTAGCGATCTATGGGACAGGAACCGGGGAGCTGTTTTTT. Encoded protein: CASSLAIYGTGTGELFF.

The genes are TRBV29-1 and TRBJ2-3, with D maybe TRBD1 (6 bases). V was trimmed by 6 bases and J by 3 bases, leaving 16 bases between them. Looked up from germline, CDR1 is SQVTM and CDR2 is ANQGSEA. The CDR3 is 14 residues long. CDR3 in amino acids: CSVPRGRGTDTQYF. The CDR3 DNA is TGCAGCGTCCCACGGGGCAGGGGAACAGATACGCAGTATTTT.

The V call is TRBV5-6, the J call TRBJ2-7; D not certain. The V end lost 3 bases, the J end lost 3 bases, and 10 bases lay between the germline ends. The germline gives CDR1 SGHDT, CDR2 YYEEEE. CDR3 size: 13 residues. CDR3 loop: CASSYSTDYEQYF. The CDR3, as DNA: TGTGCCAGCAGCTACAGTACGGACTACGAGCAGTACTTC.

The chain is built from TRBV6-1 and TRBJ2-3; TRBD2 matches at 10 bases. V dropped 3 bases and J dropped 3; count of bases not matched to a gene: 6. The CDR3 is 16 amino acids. Per the germline V gene, CDR1 is MNHNS and CDR2 is SASEGT. Here the CDR3 reads CASSDQREGRTDTQYF. The DNA for the CDR3 is TGTGCCAGCAGTGATCAGCGGGAGGGCCGAACAGATACGCAGTATTTT.